The sequence of this T cell receptor beta chain was determined in a study of blood T cell repertoires in COVID-19. The overall study: The United States, Italy and Spain supplied acute and convalescent COVID-19 samples. Sample material is recorded as cDNA or gDNA derived from T cells, B-cell-depleted T cells, or PBMCs.

Using immunoSEQ multiplex PCR, the repertoire was profiled, and TCRdb retains in-frame clones only, with some absent. Of under 250,000 clones detected, about 85% appear once; the ten largest clones hold 4.5% to 5.5%. This CDR3 is built from 13 residues. Per germline, CDR1 LGHNA and CDR2 YSLEER. With 0 bases removed from V and 7 bases from J, the gap between germline ends came to 7 bases. This receptor was identified in a woman aged 60-75 years who had recovered from COVID-19. Material: peripheral blood. The rearrangement uses TRBV4-3 and TRBJ1-5, with D unclear. CDR3 DNA sequence: TGCGCCAGCAGCCAAGAATTGAGGCAGCCCCAGCATTTT. It specifies CASSQELRQPQHF.